This record looks at one T cell receptor beta chain sequence and its context. The data were taken from a study of T cell changes during pregnancy in multiple sclerosis. This CDR3 spans 14 amino acids. The V and J ends lost 0 bases and 7 bases respectively, with 13 bases between them. Germline V gene sequence: CDR1 SGHRS, CDR2 YFSETQ. Libraries were prepared by immunoSEQ multiplex PCR; TCRdb keeps only in-frame clonotypes and omits some of them. The data contain under 70,000 clones, 91% of them singletons. The chain employs TRBV5-1 and TRBJ1-1; a possible D gene is TRBD1 (6 bases). This TCR derives from a female donor in good health, enrolled as a control in a pregnancy study. The specimen comprised peripheral blood, sampled after pregnancy. This chain's CDR3 is CASSLDGQRNEAFF. In nucleotides, the CDR3 is TGCGCCAGCAGCTTGGATGGACAGCGAAATGAAGCTTTCTTT.